This record concerns one T cell receptor beta chain sequence. Germline V gene sequence: CDR1 LNHDA, CDR2 SQIVND (reference sequence). V was clipped by 2 bases and J by 0 bases; unmatched bases: 13. CDR3 length: 19 residues. The sample originates from a study of blood T cell repertoires in COVID-19. Study overall: Whether acute or convalescent, the COVID-19 samples came from the United States, Italy and Spain. PBMCs, B-cell-depleted T cells, or T cells were the source of the cDNA or gDNA that made up the material.

Recruits, aged roughly 18 to 95 years, lived in 20 to 30 US areas. How the authors handled the data: Quantification of nucleated cells was approximated via reference gene primer amplification. Clones were sequenced by immunoSEQ multiplex PCR, and TCRdb holds only the in-frame ones, with some missing. Clone size and the V and J calls come from that table; the DNA yielded D and trimming. The table shows about 360,000 clones, with nearly 90% occurring only once. The chain joins TRBV19 to TRBJ1-5; TRBD1 aligns across 7 bases. The origin of this receptor is a woman in her forties with acute COVID-19. Material for sequencing was PBMCs or T cells enriched from blood (not recorded which). The CDR3 sequence is CASSIIGDRATYSNQPQHF. The CDR3 DNA reads TGTGCCAGTAGTATAATAGGTGACAGGGCAACATATAGCAATCAGCCCCAGCATTTT.